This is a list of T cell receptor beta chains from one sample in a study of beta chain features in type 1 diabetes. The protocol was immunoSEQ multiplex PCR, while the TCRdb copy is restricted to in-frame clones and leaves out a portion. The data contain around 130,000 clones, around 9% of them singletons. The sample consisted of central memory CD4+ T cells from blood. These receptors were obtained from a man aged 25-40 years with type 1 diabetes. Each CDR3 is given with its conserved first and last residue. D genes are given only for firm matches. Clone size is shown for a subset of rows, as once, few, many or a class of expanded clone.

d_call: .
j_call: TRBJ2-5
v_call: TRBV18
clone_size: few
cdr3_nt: TGTGCCAGCTCACCACCGATGACCGAGGATTACCAAGAGACCCAGTACTTC
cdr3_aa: CASSPPMTEDYQETQYF

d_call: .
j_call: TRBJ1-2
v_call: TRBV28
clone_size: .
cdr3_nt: TGTGCCAGCAGCCCGCCACAGGGCCACTATGGCTACACCTTC
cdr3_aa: CASSPPQGHYGYTF

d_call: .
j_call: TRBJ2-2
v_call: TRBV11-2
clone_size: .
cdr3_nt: TGTGCCAGCACCGTACTAGGTTCTACCACCGGGGAGCTGTTTTTT
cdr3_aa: CASTVLGSTTGELFF

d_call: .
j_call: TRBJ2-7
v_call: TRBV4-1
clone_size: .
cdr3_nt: TGCGCCAGCAGCCAAGGTTCGGGGTACGAGCAGTACTTC
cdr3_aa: CASSQGSGYEQYF

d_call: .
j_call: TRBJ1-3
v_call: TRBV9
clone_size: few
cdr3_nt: TGTGCCAGCAGCGTTGGCCCCAGCTCTGGAAACACCATATATTTT
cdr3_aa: CASSVGPSSGNTIYF

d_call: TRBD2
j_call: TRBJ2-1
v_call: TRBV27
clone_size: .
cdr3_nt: TGTGCCAGCAGTCCTTGGCTAGCGGGGGGGACATACAATGAGCAGTTCTTC
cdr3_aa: CASSPWLAGGTYNEQFF

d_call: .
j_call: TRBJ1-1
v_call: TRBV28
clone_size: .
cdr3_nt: TGTGCCAGCAAGAACAGGGAAGCTTTCTTT
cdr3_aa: CASKNREAFF

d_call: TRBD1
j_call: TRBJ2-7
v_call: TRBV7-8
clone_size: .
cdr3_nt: TGTGCCAGCAGCTTATACCGGGACAGGACCTACGAGCAGTACTTC
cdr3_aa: CASSLYRDRTYEQYF

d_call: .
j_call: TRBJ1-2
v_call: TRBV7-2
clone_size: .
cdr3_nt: TGTGCCAGCAGCTTATTAGGAGCTAACTATGGCTACACCTTC
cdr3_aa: CASSLLGANYGYTF

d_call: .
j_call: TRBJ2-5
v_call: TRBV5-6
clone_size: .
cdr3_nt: TGTGCCAGCACCTCAGTGTACCAAGAGACCCAGTACTTC
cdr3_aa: CASTSVYQETQYF

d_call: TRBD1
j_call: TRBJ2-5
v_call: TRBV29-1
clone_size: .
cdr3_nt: TGCAGCGTTGCCAGGGGGTCGGAGACCCAGTACTTC
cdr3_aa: CSVARGSETQYF

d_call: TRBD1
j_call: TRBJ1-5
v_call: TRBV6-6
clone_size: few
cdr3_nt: TGTGCCAGCAGCGCACCCCCGGGACAGGGTGATCAGCCCCAGCATTTT
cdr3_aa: CASSAPPGQGDQPQHF

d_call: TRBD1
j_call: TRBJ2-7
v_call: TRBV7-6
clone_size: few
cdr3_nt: TGTGCCAGCAGCCTCCGGACAGGGGGCGCTTACGAGCAGTACTTC
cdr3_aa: CASSLRTGGAYEQYF

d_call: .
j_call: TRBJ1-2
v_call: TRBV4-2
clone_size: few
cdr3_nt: TGTGCCAGCAGCCAAGAGTTGGGGAGCTATGGCTACACCTTC
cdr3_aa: CASSQELGSYGYTF

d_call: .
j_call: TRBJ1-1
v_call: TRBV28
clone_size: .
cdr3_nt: TGTGCCTCCAGTCCCCATAGGGGTAAAGCTTTCTTT
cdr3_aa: CASSPHRGKAFF

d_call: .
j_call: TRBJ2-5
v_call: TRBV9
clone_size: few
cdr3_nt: TGTGCCAGCAGCGTAGCCGGGGGACTCAGGGAGACCCAGTACTTC
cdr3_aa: CASSVAGGLRETQYF

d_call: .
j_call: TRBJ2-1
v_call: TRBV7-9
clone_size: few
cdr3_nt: TGTGCCAGCAGCTTCAACAGGGACAATGAGCAGTTCTTC
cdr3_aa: CASSFNRDNEQFF

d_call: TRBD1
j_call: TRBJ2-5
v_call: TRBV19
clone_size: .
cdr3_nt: TGTGCCACCGGCGCGTGGACAGGGCAAGAGACCCAGTACTTC
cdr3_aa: CATGAWTGQETQYF

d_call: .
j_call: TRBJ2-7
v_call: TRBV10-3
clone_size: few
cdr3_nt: TGTGCCAGTCGACAGTCCTACGGGCAGTACTTC
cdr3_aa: CASRQSYGQYF

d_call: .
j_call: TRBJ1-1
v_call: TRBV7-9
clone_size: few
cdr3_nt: TGTGCCAGCAACTTGGACAGTCGGACTGAAGCTTTCTTT
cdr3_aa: CASNLDSRTEAFF

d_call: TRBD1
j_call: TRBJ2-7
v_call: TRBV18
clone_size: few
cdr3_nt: TGTGCCAGCTCTGGACAGGGAAACGAGCAGTACTTC
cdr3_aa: CASSGQGNEQYF

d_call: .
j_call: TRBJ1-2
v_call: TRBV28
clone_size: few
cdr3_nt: TGTGCCACTATGACGGGTAAAAGCTATGGCTACACCTTC
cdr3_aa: CATMTGKSYGYTF

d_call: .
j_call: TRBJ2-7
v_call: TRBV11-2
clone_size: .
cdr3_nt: TGTGCCAGCAGCCAAACGGGAATCCACTACGAGCAGTACTTC
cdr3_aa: CASSQTGIHYEQYF

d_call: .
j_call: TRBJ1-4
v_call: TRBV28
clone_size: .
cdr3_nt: TGTGCCAGCAGTCCCCTTATCCTAGCAGCGAACCCTAATGAAAAACTGTTTTTT
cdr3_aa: CASSPLILAANPNEKLFF

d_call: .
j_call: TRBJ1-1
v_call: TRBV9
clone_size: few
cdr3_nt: TGTGCCAGCAGCTCGGGTGTGAACACTGAAGCTTTCTTT
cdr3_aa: CASSSGVNTEAFF

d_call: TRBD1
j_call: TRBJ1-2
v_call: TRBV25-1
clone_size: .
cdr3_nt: TGTGCCAGCAGTGAATACGTGGGGACAGGGGGCAACGGCTACACCTTC
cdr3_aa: CASSEYVGTGGNGYTF

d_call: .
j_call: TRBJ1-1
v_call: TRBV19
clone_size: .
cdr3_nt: TGTGCCACCGCATCAGGGTTCGTGGTAGCTGAAGCTTTCTTT
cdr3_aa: CATASGFVVAEAFF

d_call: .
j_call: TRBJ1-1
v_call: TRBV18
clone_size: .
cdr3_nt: TGTGCCAGCTCACCTCTTATGAACACTGAAGCTTTCTTT
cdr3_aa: CASSPLMNTEAFF

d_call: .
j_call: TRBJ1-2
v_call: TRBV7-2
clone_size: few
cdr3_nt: TGTGCCAGCAGCTTAGGAGGCTATGGCTACACCTTC
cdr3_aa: CASSLGGYGYTF